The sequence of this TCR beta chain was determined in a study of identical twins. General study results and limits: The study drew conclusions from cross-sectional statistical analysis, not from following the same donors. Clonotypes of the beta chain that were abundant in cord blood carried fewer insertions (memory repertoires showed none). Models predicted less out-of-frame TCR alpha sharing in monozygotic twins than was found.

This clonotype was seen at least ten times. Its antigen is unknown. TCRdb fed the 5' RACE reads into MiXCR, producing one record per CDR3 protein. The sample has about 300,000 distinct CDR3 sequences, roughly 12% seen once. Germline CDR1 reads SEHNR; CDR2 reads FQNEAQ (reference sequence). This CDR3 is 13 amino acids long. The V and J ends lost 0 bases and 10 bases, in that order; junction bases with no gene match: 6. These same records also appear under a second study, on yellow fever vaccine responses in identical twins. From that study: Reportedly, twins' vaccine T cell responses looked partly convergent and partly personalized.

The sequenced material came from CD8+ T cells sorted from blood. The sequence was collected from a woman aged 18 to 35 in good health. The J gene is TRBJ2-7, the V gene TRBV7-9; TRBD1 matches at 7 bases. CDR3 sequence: CASSLAEDREQYV. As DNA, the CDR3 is TGTGCCAGCAGCTTAGCGGAAGACAGGGAACAGTACGTC.